Listed here are 27 T cell receptor beta chains from one sample, sequenced in a study of human T cells and chemical hapten exposure. TCRdb reanalysed the RACE reads using MiXCR and keeps one entry per CDR3 protein. The table records about 120,000 distinct CDR3 sequences, over 9% of them present only once. Time point defined: patch test 3, about 24 weeks after DPC sensitization. Indicated treatment: therapeutic diphenylcyclopropenone sensitization with weekly scalp DPC. The sample consisted of whole blood, taken in connection with sensitization to the hapten diphenylcyclopropenone (DPC). Source of these receptors: a woman in her fifties or sixties with alopecia areata. Some clones in this sample may be carry-over from other donors' samples.

The chain joins TRBV12-3 or TRBV12-4 to TRBJ1-5; TRBD1 matches 8 bases. The J segment lost 7 bases and the V segment lost 6 bases, leaving 2 bases of the junction unmatched. There are 12 residues in the CDR3. The CDR3 coding sequence is TGTGCCAGCAGGAACAGGGGGCAGCCCCAGCATTTT. It translates to CASRNRGQPQHF.

This sequence joins TRBV25-1 and TRBJ1-5; D not resolved. This CDR3 is 12 amino acids long. Germline CDR1 is MGHDK and CDR2 is SYGVNS. V shed 5 bases and J shed 6 bases, with 8 bases lying between them. CDR3 DNA sequence: TGTGCCAGCAGTACGGGTAGTCAGCCCCAGCATTTT. This gives the protein CASSTGSQPQHF.

This chain uses TRBV30 with TRBJ2-3; 7 bases fit TRBD2. J was trimmed by 1 base and V by 0 bases; bases with no gene match: 4. CDR1 is GTSNPN, CDR2 SVGIG, per germline (reference sequence). The CDR3 totals 15 residues. DNA of the CDR3: TGTGCCTGGAGTGTACTGGGGGGGGGCACAGATACGCAGTATTTT. Translated, it gives CAWSVLGGGTDTQYF.

The J gene is TRBJ1-5, the V gene TRBV29-1, with D possibly being TRBD1 (6 bases). V gave up 0 bases and J gave up 8 bases, with 11 bases separating them. This CDR3 comprises 13 residues. Looked up from germline, CDR1 is SQVTM and CDR2 is ANQGSEA. This CDR3 reads CSVEDQQGKPQHF. CDR3 bases: TGCAGCGTTGAAGATCAACAGGGAAAGCCCCAGCATTTT.

This rearrangement joins TRBV7-2 to TRBJ1-1; no clear D gene. V lost 5 bases and J 5 bases, leaving 9 bases between the germline ends. The germline CDR1 and CDR2 sequences are SGHTA and FQGNSA. The length of the CDR3 is 12 residues. DNA of the CDR3: TGTGCCAGCAGCCCAACGAGGACTGAAGCTTTCTTT. It is translated as CASSPTRTEAFF.

This clonotype was recorded a few times. The V gene is TRBV27, the J gene TRBJ1-5; TRBD1 matches at 10 bases. The CDR3 extends over 14 amino acids. V shed 7 bases, J shed 5 bases, and the junction held 5 bases outside the gene matches. Germline CDR1 MNHEY, CDR2 SMNVEV (reference sequence). The CDR3 loop reads CASNPTGGDQPQHF. The CDR3 DNA reads TGTGCCAGCAATCCGACAGGGGGCGATCAGCCCCAGCATTTT.

The rearrangement joins TRBV5-1 to TRBJ2-1; D may be TRBD2 (8 bases). There are 17 residues in the CDR3. With 4 bases removed from V and 4 bases from J, the gap between germline ends came to 21 bases. Germline loops: CDR1 SGHRS, CDR2 YFSETQ. The CDR3 here is CASSRLREGAGYNEQFF. CDR3 in DNA: TGCGCCAGCAGCCGCCTCCGGGAGGGGGCGGGATACAATGAGCAGTTCTTC.

This clonotype occurred a few times. The V and J genes are TRBV5-1 and TRBJ2-3; 7 bases align to TRBD2. Looked up from germline, CDR1 is SGHRS and CDR2 is YFSETQ. CDR3 size: 16 residues. With V trimmed by 0 bases and J by 2 bases, 6 bases remained unmatched. The CDR3 DNA reads as TGCGCCAGCAGCTTGGCCACGGGAGGTCACACAGATACGCAGTATTTT. This sequence encodes CASSLATGGHTDTQYF.

Only a few counts were recorded for this clonotype. This rearrangement joins TRBV6-2 or TRBV6-3 to TRBJ2-4, with TRBD1 as a possible D gene (5 bases). Germline V gene lookup returns CDR1 MNHEY and CDR2 SVGEGT. The CDR3 consists of 14 residues. V was shortened by 6 bases and J by 5 bases, with 14 bases between the two germline ends. This CDR3 reads CASRRRMTENIQYF. DNA for the CDR3: TGTGCCAGCAGACGCCGGATGACAGAAAACATTCAGTACTTC.

This clonotype showed up just a few times. The V gene is TRBV12-3 or TRBV12-4, the J gene TRBJ2-2; perhaps TRBD1 as D (5 bases). This CDR3 has 15 amino acids. Trimming pared 6 bases from V and 2 bases from J, leaving 13 bases between. The chain's CDR3 is CASRPTGVNTGELFF. The CDR3 DNA reads TGTGCCAGCAGGCCTACAGGAGTTAACACCGGGGAGCTGTTTTTT.

This clonotype was counted at least ten times. This chain connects TRBV12-3 or TRBV12-4 to TRBJ2-1, with 8 bases matching TRBD2. CDR3 length: 15 residues. The junction had 10 bases not matched to a gene; V was cut back by 6 bases and J by 6 bases. This CDR3 reads CASSLTGLDPNEQFF. In DNA, the CDR3 is TGTGCCAGCAGCCTCACGGGACTAGATCCCAATGAGCAGTTCTTC.

This clonotype was seen only a few times. V usage is TRBV7-2 and J usage is TRBJ2-5, with D hard to call. This CDR3 region has 14 residues. CDR1 is SGHTA, CDR2 FQGNSA, per germline. Between the trimmed V and J ends, which lost 1 base and 1 base, there was a span of 7 bases. The CDR3 reads CASSLVVSQETQYF. The CDR3 DNA is TGTGCCAGCAGCTTAGTCGTGTCCCAAGAGACCCAGTACTTC.

The sample holds a few counts of this clonotype. The chain links TRBV28 to TRBJ1-6; D is possibly TRBD1 (5 bases). Germline CDR1 and CDR2: MDHEN and SYDVKM. The CDR3 runs to 13 residues. V was cut by 4 bases and J by 11 bases, with 12 bases left in between. CDR3 in amino acids: CASSSRGLAPLHF. CDR3 nucleotides: TGTGCCAGCAGTTCACGGGGGTTAGCACCCCTCCACTTT. Combining the CDR3 with reference TRBV28 and TRBJ1-6 gives the whole variable domain DVKVTQSSRYLVKRTGEKVFLECVQDMDHENMFWYRQDPGLGLRLIYFSYDVKMKEKGDIPEGYSVSREKKERFSLILESASTNQTSMYLCASSSRGLAPLHFGNGTRLTVT.

This clonotype was counted only a few times. The rearrangement joins TRBV14 to TRBJ2-3, with D tentatively TRBD2 (6 bases). Germline loops: CDR1 SGHDN, CDR2 FVKESK. V was trimmed by 3 bases and J by 5 bases, leaving 9 bases between them. The CDR3 totals 13 residues. The CDR3 spells CASSQLSGDTQYF. DNA of the CDR3: TGTGCCAGCAGCCAGCTTAGCGGAGATACGCAGTATTTT. The variable domain in full, with the rest retrieved from reference TRBV14 and TRBJ2-3, is EAGVTQFPSHSVIEKGQTVTLRCDPISGHDNLYWYRRVMGKEIKFLLHFVKESKQDESGMPNNRFLAERTGGTYSTLKVQPAELEDSGVYFCASSQLSGDTQYFGPGTRLTVL.

In its sample, this clonotype was seen a few times. The chain recombines TRBV27 with TRBJ2-7; 7 nucleotides line up with TRBD1. The CDR3 runs 14 residues. Germline V gene data show CDR1 as MNHEY and CDR2 as SMNVEV (reference sequence). The V and J ends lost 8 bases and 0 bases, in that order; junction bases with no gene match: 7. CDR3 sequence reads: CASHRAGGSYEQYF. In DNA, the CDR3 is TGTGCCAGCCATCGAGCAGGGGGCTCCTACGAGCAGTACTTC.

The V and J genes are TRBV7-2 and TRBJ2-7; 8 bases agree with TRBD2. The CDR3 totals 14 residues. Germline V lookup: CDR1 SGHTA, CDR2 FQGNSA. V shed 1 base and J 5 bases; nucleotides not matched to a gene: 4. The DNA for the CDR3 is TGTGCCAGCAGCTTAGGTAGCGGGACCGACGAGCAGTACTTC. It is translated as CASSLGSGTDEQYF.

The chain has TRBV20-1 and TRBJ1-1, with D perhaps TRBD1 (6 bases). This CDR3 has 11 amino acids. Trimming removed 7 bases at V and 7 bases at J, with 13 bases between. Germline loops: CDR1 DFQATT, CDR2 SNEGSKA (reference sequence). This chain's CDR3 is CSVRTDLEAFF. For the CDR3, the DNA is TGCAGTGTCCGGACAGACCTTGAAGCTTTCTTT.

The genes are TRBV11-1 and TRBJ1-5; no firm D call. V was pared by 3 bases and J by 7 bases, with 10 bases between. The CDR3 is 13 residues long. Germline V lookup: CDR1 SGHAT, CDR2 FQDESV (reference sequence). The CDR3 loop is CASSFGANQPQHF. The CDR3 DNA follows: TGTGCCAGCAGCTTTGGCGCGAACCAGCCCCAGCATTTT.

The sample holds a few counts of this clonotype. The chain has TRBV5-1 and TRBJ1-4; 8 bases line up with TRBD1. The J segment lost 0 bases and the V segment lost 3 bases, leaving 7 bases of the junction unmatched. This CDR3 spans 17 amino acids. CDR1 and CDR2 (germline): SGHRS, YFSETQ. CDR3 protein: CASSWGQVAATNEKLFF. DNA of the CDR3: TGCGCCAGCAGCTGGGGACAGGTCGCCGCAACTAATGAAAAACTGTTTTTT.

V gene TRBV7-2 combines with J gene TRBJ2-1; TRBD2 agrees at 8 bases. The CDR3 spans 14 residues. Trimming at V came to 10 bases and at J to 5 bases, leaving 10 bases not matched to a gene. Germline loops: CDR1 SGHTA, CDR2 FQGNSA. In DNA form, the CDR3 reads TGTGCCATATTCGGGGGGGCCGGGAACAATGAGCAGTTCTTC. The encoded protein is CAIFGGAGNNEQFF.

The chain combines TRBV2 with TRBJ1-2; D is possibly TRBD1 (5 bases). The CDR3 contains 12 residues. The germline gives CDR1 SNHLY, CDR2 FYNNEI. Trimming took off 4 bases at V and 8 bases at J, with 11 bases between the two ends. The CDR3 here is CASSVRAEGYTF. CDR3 sequence (DNA): TGTGCCAGCAGTGTCAGGGCGGAGGGCTACACCTTC.

The table lists this clonotype with a few counts. The J gene is TRBJ2-6, the V gene TRBV7-9; a possible D gene is TRBD1 (6 bases). The CDR3 runs to 17 residues. Germline lookup yields CDR1 SEHNR and CDR2 FQNEAQ (reference sequence). Trimming cost V 3 bases and J 2 bases, with 14 bases left between them. The CDR3 sequence is CASSLTGRPAGANVLTF. The CDR3 region has the DNA TGTGCCAGCAGCTTGACAGGAAGACCCGCTGGGGCCAACGTCCTGACTTTC.

The chain combines TRBV14 with TRBJ2-2, with D perhaps matching TRBD2 (6 bases). V lost 4 bases and J lost 6, with 18 bases in between. This CDR3 contains 16 residues. Germline V gene sequence: CDR1 SGHDN, CDR2 FVKESK. The CDR3 nucleotides are TGTGCCAGCAGCCCACTAGGAGGGGCAGTCGCCGGGGAGCTGTTTTTT. It yields the protein CASSPLGGAVAGELFF.

This chain links TRBV6-2 or TRBV6-3 with TRBJ2-1; D tentatively reads TRBD1 or TRBD2 (6 bases each). V gave up 3 bases and J gave up 10 bases, with 19 bases separating them. Per the germline V gene, CDR1 is MNHEY and CDR2 is SVGEGT. This CDR3 contains 15 residues. Written as DNA, the CDR3 is TGTGCCAGCAGTTATGTTTCCCATTTAGGGGGGGAGCAGTTCTTC. Amino acid sequence: CASSYVSHLGGEQFF.

This clonotype was counted only a few times. The chain couples TRBV7-9 to TRBJ2-7, with 10 nucleotides matching TRBD2. The junction had 10 bases not matched to a gene; V was cut back by 5 bases and J by 3 bases. Per germline, CDR1 SEHNR and CDR2 FQNEAQ (reference sequence). This CDR3 comprises 16 residues. In DNA form, the CDR3 reads TGTGCCAGCAGCGACCCCTCTAGCGGGGGAATCTACGAGCAGTACTTC. It yields the protein CASSDPSSGGIYEQYF.

The chain recombines TRBV21-1 with TRBJ2-7; TRBD1, the table's D call, lacks a check against the DNA. TRBV21-1 is recorded as a pseudogene. This CDR3 is 16 amino acids long. The CDR3 spells CASSKEKGANSYEQYF. The CDR3 nucleotides read TGTGCCAGCAGCAAAGAGAAGGGGGCAAATTCCTACGAGCAGTACTTC.

In its sample, this clonotype was seen many times. The chain links TRBV6-5 to TRBJ2-2; 10 bases are shared with TRBD2. V lost 0 bases and J lost 0; bases outside the gene matches: 7. CDR1 is MNHEY, CDR2 SVGAGI, per germline. The CDR3 spans 19 residues. DNA of the CDR3: TGTGCCAGCAGTTACTCAATCCTCCTAGCGGGGGCGAACACCGGGGAGCTGTTTTTT. Translated, it gives CASSYSILLAGANTGELFF.